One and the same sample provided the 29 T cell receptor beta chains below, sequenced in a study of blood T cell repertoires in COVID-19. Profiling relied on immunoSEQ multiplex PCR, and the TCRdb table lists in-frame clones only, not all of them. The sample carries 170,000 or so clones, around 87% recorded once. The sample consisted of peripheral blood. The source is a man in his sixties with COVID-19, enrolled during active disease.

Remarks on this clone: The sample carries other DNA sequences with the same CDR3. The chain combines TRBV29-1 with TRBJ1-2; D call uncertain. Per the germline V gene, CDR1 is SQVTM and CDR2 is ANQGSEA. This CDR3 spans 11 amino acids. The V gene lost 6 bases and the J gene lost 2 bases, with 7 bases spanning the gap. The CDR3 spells CSVQLNYGYTF. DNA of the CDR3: TGCAGCGTACAGCTAAACTATGGCTACACCTTC. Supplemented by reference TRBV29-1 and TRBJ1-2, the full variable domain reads SAVISQKPSRDICQRGTSLTIQCQVDSQVTMMFWYRQQPGQSLTLIATANQGSEATYESGFVIDKFPISRPNLTFSTLTVSNMSPEDSSIYLCSVQLNYGYTFGSGTRLTVV.

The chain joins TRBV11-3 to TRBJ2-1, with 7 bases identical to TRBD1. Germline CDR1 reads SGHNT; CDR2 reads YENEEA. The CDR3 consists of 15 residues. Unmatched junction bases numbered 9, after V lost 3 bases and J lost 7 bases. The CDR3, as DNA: TGTGCCAGCAGCTTGACTTGGGGACAGATGAATGAGCAGTTCTTC. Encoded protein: CASSLTWGQMNEQFF.

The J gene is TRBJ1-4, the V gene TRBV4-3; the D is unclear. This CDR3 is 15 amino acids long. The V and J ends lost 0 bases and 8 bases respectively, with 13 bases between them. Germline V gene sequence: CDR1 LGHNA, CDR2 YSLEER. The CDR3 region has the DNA TGCGCCAGCAGCCAAGATTATGCGAGAACGGAAAAACTGTTTTTT. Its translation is CASSQDYARTEKLFF.

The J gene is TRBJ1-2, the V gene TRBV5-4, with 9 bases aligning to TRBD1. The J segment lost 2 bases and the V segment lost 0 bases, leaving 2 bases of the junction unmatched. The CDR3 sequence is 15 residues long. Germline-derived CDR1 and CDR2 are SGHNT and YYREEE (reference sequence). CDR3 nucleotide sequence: TGTGCCAGCAGCTTGGGGGACAGGGCCAACTATGGCTACACCTTC. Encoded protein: CASSLGDRANYGYTF.

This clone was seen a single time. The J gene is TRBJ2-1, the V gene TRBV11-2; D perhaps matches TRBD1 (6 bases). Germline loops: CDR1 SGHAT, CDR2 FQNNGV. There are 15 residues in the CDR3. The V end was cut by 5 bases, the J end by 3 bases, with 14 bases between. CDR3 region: CASSPRKDSYNEQFF. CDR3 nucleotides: TGTGCCAGCAGCCCCCGTAAGGACAGCTACAATGAGCAGTTCTTC.

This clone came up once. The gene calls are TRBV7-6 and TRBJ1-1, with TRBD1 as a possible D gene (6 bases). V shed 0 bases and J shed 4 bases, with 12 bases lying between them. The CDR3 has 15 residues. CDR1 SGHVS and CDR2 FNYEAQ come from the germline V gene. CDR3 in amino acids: CASSLAGQGTTEAFF. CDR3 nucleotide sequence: TGTGCCAGCAGCTTAGCCGGGCAGGGGACCACTGAAGCTTTCTTT.

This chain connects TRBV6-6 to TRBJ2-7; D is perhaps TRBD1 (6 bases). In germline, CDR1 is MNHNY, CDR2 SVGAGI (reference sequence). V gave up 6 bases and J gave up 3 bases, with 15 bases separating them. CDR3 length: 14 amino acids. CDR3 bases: TGTGCCAGCAGCCCTTTAGGGGGAAACTACGAGCAGTACTTC. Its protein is CASSPLGGNYEQYF.

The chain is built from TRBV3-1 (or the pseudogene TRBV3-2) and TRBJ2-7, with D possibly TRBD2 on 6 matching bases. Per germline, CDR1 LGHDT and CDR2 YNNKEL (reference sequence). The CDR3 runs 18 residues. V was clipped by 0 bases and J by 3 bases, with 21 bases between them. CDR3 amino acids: CASSQDSPGAARNYEQYF. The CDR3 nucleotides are TGTGCCAGCAGCCAAGATTCACCGGGAGCGGCTAGAAACTACGAGCAGTACTTC.

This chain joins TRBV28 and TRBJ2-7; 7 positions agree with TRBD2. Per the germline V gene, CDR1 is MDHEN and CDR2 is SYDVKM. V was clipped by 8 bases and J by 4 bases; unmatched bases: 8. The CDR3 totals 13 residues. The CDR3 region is CASFSSGKYEQYF. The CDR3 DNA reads TGTGCCAGCTTTTCTAGCGGTAAATACGAGCAGTACTTC. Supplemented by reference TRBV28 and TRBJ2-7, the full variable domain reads DVKVTQSSRYLVKRTGEKVFLECVQDMDHENMFWYRQDPGLGLRLIYFSYDVKMKEKGDIPEGYSVSREKKERFSLILESASTNQTSMYLCASFSSGKYEQYFGPGTRLTVT.

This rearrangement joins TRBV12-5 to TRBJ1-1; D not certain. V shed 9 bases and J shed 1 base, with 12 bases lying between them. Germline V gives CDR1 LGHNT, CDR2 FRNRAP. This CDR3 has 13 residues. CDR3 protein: CASRRQANTEAFF. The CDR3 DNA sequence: TGTGCTAGCCGACGGCAGGCGAACACTGAAGCTTTCTTT.

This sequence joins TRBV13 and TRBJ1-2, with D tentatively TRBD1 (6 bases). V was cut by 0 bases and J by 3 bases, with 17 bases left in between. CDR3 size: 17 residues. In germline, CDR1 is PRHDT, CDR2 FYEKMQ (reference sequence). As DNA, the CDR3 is TGTGCCAGCAGCTTAGGCCGCGGGCCAGGGGTGGACTATGGCTACACCTTC. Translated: CASSLGRGPGVDYGYTF.

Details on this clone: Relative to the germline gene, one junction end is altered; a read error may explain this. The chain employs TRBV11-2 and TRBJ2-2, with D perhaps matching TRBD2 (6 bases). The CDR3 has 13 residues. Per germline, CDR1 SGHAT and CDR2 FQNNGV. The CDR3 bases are TGTGCCAGCAGCTTAGCTTCCGCCGGGGGGCTGTTTTTT. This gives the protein CASSLASAGGLFF.

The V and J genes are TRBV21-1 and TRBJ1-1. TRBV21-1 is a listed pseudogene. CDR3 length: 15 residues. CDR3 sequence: CASSKGPGRRAEAFF. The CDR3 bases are TGTGCCAGCAGCAAAGGCCCGGGGAGAAGGGCTGAAGCTTTCTTT.

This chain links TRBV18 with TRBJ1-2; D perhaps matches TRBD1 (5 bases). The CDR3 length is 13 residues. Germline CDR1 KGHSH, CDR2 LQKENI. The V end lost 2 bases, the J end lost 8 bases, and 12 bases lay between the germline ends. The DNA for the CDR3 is TGTGCCAGCTCACCATCCCAGACAGCCGGCTACACCTTC. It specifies CASSPSQTAGYTF.

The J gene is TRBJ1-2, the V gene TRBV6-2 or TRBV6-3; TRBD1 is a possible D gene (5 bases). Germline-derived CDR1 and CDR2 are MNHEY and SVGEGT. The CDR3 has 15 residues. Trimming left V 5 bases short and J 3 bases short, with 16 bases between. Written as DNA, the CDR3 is TGTGCCAGCAGTCTTATACTCAGGGAGGACTATGGCTACACCTTC. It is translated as CASSLILREDYGYTF.

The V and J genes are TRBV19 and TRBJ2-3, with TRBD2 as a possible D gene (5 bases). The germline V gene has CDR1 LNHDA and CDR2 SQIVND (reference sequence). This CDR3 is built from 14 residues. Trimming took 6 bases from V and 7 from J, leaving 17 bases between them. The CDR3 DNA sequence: TGTGCCAGTAGATCCGGACTGAACCCTAATACGCAGTATTTT. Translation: CASRSGLNPNTQYF.

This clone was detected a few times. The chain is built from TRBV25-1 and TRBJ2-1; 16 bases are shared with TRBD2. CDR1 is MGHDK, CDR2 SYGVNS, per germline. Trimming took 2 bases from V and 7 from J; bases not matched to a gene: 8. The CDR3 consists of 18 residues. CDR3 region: CASSEGGTSGRGGNEQFF. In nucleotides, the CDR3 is TGTGCCAGCAGTGAAGGGGGGACTAGCGGGAGGGGAGGGAATGAGCAGTTCTTC.

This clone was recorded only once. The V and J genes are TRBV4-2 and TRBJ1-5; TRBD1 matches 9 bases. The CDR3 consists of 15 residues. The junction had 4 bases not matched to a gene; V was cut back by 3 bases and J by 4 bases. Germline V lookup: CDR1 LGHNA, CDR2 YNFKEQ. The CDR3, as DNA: TGTGCCAGCAGCCAGGGGGGGACAGGGAATCAGCCCCAGCATTTT. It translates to CASSQGGTGNQPQHF.

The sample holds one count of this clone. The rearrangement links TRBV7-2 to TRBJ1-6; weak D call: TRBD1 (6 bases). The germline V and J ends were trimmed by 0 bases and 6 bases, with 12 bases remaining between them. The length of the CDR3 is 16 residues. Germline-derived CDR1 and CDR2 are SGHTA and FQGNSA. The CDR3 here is CASSLAGGQINSPLHF. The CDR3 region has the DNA TGTGCCAGCAGCTTAGCGGGCGGACAGATTAATTCACCCCTCCACTTT.

The CDR3 DNA is TGTGCCAGCAGCTTGGATGGGCTTGGCTACACCTTC. Its protein is CASSLDGLGYTF. The chain carries TRBV5-4 and TRBJ1-2; D is unclear. Looked up from germline, CDR1 is SGHNT and CDR2 is YYREEE (reference sequence). V dropped 0 bases and J dropped 7 bases, with 7 bases sitting between them. This CDR3 has 12 amino acids.

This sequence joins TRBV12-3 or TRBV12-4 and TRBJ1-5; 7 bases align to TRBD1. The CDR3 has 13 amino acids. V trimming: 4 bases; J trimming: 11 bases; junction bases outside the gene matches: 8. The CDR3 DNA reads TGTGCCAGCAGTTCCAGCTCCCAGGGGGCCCAGCATTTT. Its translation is CASSSSSQGAQHF.

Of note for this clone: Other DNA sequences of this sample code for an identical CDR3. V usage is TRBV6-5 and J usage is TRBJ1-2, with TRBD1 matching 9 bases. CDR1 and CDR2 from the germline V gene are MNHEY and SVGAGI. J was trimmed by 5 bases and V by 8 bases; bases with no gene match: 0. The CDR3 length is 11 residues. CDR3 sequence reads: CASDRGYGYTF. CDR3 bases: TGTGCCAGCGACAGGGGGTATGGCTACACCTTC.

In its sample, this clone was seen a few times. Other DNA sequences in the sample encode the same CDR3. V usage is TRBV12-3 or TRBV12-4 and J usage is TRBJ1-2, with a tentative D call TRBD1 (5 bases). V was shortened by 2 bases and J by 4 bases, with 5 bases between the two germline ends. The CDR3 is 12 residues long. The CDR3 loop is CASSLQGYGYTF. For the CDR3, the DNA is TGTGCCAGCAGTTTACAGGGCTATGGCTACACCTTC.

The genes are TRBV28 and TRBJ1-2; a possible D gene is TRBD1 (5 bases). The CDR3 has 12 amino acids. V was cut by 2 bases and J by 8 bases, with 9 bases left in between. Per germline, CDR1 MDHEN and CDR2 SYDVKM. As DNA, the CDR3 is TGTGCCAGCAGTTTAGTAGGGGTAGGCTACACCTTC. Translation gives CASSLVGVGYTF.

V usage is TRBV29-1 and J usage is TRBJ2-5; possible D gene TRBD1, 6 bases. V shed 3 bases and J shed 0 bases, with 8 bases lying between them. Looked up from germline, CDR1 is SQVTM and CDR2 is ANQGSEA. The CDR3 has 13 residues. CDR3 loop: CSVERGYQETQYF. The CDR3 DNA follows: TGCAGCGTTGAGAGGGGGTACCAAGAGACCCAGTACTTC.

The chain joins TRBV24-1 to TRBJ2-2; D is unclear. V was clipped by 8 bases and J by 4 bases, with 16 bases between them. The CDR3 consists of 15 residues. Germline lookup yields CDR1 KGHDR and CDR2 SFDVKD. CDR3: CATNGALDPTGELFF. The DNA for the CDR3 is TGTGCCACCAATGGAGCGCTAGACCCCACCGGGGAGCTGTTTTTT.

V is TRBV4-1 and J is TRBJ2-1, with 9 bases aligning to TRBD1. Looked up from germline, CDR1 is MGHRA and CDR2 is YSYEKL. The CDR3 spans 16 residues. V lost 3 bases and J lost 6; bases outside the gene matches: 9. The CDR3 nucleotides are TGCGCCAGCAGCCAGCCGACAGGGGGGGGATTCAATGAGCAGTTCTTC. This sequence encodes CASSQPTGGGFNEQFF.

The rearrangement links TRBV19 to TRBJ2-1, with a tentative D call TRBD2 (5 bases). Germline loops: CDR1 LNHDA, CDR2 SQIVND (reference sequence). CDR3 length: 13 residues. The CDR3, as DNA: TGTGGTTCTGGGGTCTTAGGAGGCAATGAGCAGTTCTTC. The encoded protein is CGSGVLGGNEQFF.

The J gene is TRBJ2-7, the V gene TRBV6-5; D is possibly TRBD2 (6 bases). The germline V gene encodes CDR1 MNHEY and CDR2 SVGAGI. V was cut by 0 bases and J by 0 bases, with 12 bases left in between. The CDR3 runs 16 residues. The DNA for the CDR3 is TGTGCCAGCAGTTACTCTCCGGCCGGGGGCTCCTACGAGCAGTACTTC. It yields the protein CASSYSPAGGSYEQYF.